Each of the 29 T cell receptor beta chains below was sequenced from the same sample in a study of blood T cell repertoires in COVID-19. Libraries were prepared by immunoSEQ multiplex PCR; TCRdb keeps only in-frame clonotypes and omits some of them. The table lists 200,000 to 300,000 clones, about 87% of them singletons. Sequencing was done on a sample of PBMCs or T cells enriched from blood (not recorded which). The origin of the receptors is a woman aged 30 to 39 with acute COVID-19.

The chain carries TRBV7-9 and TRBJ2-7, with 8 bases aligning to TRBD1. The CDR3 runs 17 residues. The V gene's germline CDR1 is SEHNR and CDR2 FQNEAQ (reference sequence). The V gene end was trimmed by 3 bases and the J gene end by 3 bases; junction bases not matched to a gene: 13. The CDR3 nucleotides read TGTGCCAGCAGCTTGCGGGACAGGCACCCAGCCCGCTACGAGCAGTACTTC. This gives the protein CASSLRDRHPARYEQYF.

This chain joins TRBV7-9 and TRBJ1-1; D not certain. The CDR3 length is 15 residues. Deletions cut 5 bases from V and 0 bases from J, with 13 bases between. Germline CDR1 SEHNR, CDR2 FQNEAQ (reference sequence). CDR3 coding DNA: TGTGCCAGCAGCACACCCTTACTAATGAACACTGAAGCTTTCTTT. The encoded protein is CASSTPLLMNTEAFF. Using reference TRBV7-9 and TRBJ1-1 for the parts outside the CDR3, the full variable domain is DTGVSQNPRHKITKRGQNVTFRCDPISEHNRLYWYRQTLGQGPEFLTYFQNEAQLEKSRLLSDRFSAERPKGSFSTLEIQRTEQGDSAMYLCASSTPLLMNTEAFFGQGTRLTVV.

This clone was observed a single time. V and J are TRBV19 and TRBJ2-1; TRBD2 agrees at 9 bases. The V and J ends lost 6 bases and 2 bases, in that order; junction bases with no gene match: 5. Germline CDR1 and CDR2: LNHDA and SQIVND (reference sequence). The CDR3 loop spans 15 amino acids. The CDR3 DNA sequence: TGTGCCAGTAGACAAGCGGGGGGAACCTACAATGAGCAGTTCTTC. Translated: CASRQAGGTYNEQFF.

This chain uses TRBV6-6 with TRBJ1-1; 9 positions agree with TRBD1. The V gene's germline CDR1 is MNHNY and CDR2 SVGAGI (reference sequence). CDR3 size: 15 residues. The ends lost 4 bases at V and 5 bases at J; junction bases unmatched: 8. The CDR3 is CASSSLDRGETEAFF. The CDR3 bases are TGTGCCAGCAGTTCCCTGGACAGGGGTGAGACTGAAGCTTTCTTT.

The J gene is TRBJ1-5, the V gene TRBV4-1; weak D call: TRBD1 (5 bases). Deletions cut 4 bases from V and 7 bases from J, with 11 bases between. Germline CDR1 MGHRA, CDR2 YSYEKL. The CDR3 loop spans 13 amino acids. The chain's CDR3 is CASSPPGEQPQHF. For the CDR3, the DNA is TGCGCCAGCAGCCCCCCGGGGGAGCAGCCCCAGCATTTT.

The rearrangement joins TRBV3-1 (or the pseudogene TRBV3-2) to TRBJ2-5; 7 bases agree with TRBD2. Germline assignment: CDR1 LGHDT and CDR2 YNNKEL (reference sequence). CDR3 length: 14 amino acids. With V trimmed by 2 bases and J by 7 bases, 7 bases remained unmatched. The CDR3 is CASSQSGAGVTQYF. The CDR3 DNA reads TGTGCCAGCAGCCAAAGCGGGGCTGGGGTGACCCAGTACTTC.

The chain joins TRBV6-5 to TRBJ2-7; TRBD1 is a possible D gene (5 bases). V lost 8 bases and J lost 1, with 12 bases in between. This CDR3 has 13 amino acids. Germline lookup yields CDR1 MNHEY and CDR2 SVGAGI. This CDR3 is CASGSTASYEQYF. The CDR3 nucleotides are TGTGCCAGCGGATCGACAGCTTCCTACGAGCAGTACTTC.

V and J are TRBV7-2 and TRBJ1-5, with D tentatively TRBD1 (6 bases). Germline lookup yields CDR1 SGHTA and CDR2 FQGNSA. The CDR3 has 15 residues. Trimming removed 8 bases at V and 5 bases at J, with 19 bases between. CDR3 amino acids: CASGGTGSNDQPQHF. CDR3 sequence (DNA): TGTGCCAGCGGGGGTACAGGGTCTAACGATCAGCCCCAGCATTTT.

The chain carries TRBV7-9 and TRBJ2-7; 7 bases align to TRBD1. This CDR3 comprises 13 residues. Germline V gene sequence: CDR1 SEHNR, CDR2 FQNEAQ (reference sequence). The J segment lost 6 bases and the V segment lost 5 bases, leaving 7 bases of the junction unmatched. CDR3 sequence (DNA): TGTGCCAGCAGCCTTGGGACAGCCTCCGAGCAGTACTTC. Translated, it gives CASSLGTASEQYF.

This chain links TRBV2 with TRBJ2-7, with 9 bases fitting TRBD2. V shed 6 bases and J 2 bases; nucleotides not matched to a gene: 5. CDR3 length: 14 amino acids. Germline CDR1 and CDR2: SNHLY and FYNNEI. CDR3 sequence: CASRGGGAAYEQYF. The CDR3, as DNA: TGTGCCAGCAGGGGCGGGGGGGCTGCCTACGAGCAGTACTTC.

The genes are TRBV6-5 and TRBJ2-7; 9 bases are shared with TRBD2. V was pared by 8 bases and J by 3 bases, with 5 bases of the junction left unmatched. In germline, CDR1 is MNHEY, CDR2 SVGAGI. The CDR3 has 13 residues. The CDR3 DNA reads TGTGCCAGCCGGACTAGCGACAACTACGAGCAGTACTTC. It translates to CASRTSDNYEQYF.

This chain uses TRBV18 with TRBJ2-7; 8 bases are a match to TRBD1. Germline loops: CDR1 KGHSH, CDR2 LQKENI. The CDR3 consists of 13 residues. J was trimmed by 4 bases and V by 3 bases; bases with no gene match: 2. The CDR3 here is CASSPGQDYEQYF. The CDR3 DNA is TGTGCCAGCTCACCGGGACAGGATTACGAGCAGTACTTC.

The gene calls are TRBV18 and TRBJ1-1; D is possibly TRBD1 (5 bases). V lost 6 bases and J 4 bases, leaving 15 bases between the germline ends. CDR1 and CDR2 (germline): KGHSH, LQKENI. The CDR3 extends over 14 amino acids. The CDR3 nucleotides are TGTGCCAGCTCCCTTAAAGACAGAGTCACTGAAGCTTTCTTT. Translating it yields CASSLKDRVTEAFF.

The chain has TRBV2 and TRBJ1-2; the match to TRBD1 covers 7 bases. Per germline, CDR1 SNHLY and CDR2 FYNNEI. V was clipped by 9 bases and J by 4 bases; unmatched bases: 8. The CDR3 spans 13 residues. CDR3 sequence (DNA): TGTGCCAGAAGGGGGCTCCGACGCTATGGCTACACCTTC. Amino acid sequence: CARRGLRRYGYTF.

The chain uses TRBV3-1 (or the pseudogene TRBV3-2) and TRBJ1-5; TRBD1 agrees at 7 bases. Germline lookup yields CDR1 LGHDT and CDR2 YNNKEL (reference sequence). The ends lost 1 base at V and 1 base at J; junction bases unmatched: 1. The CDR3 spans 15 residues. CDR3 nucleotide sequence: TGTGCCAGCAGCCAAGGGACAGGAAGCAATCAGCCCCAGCATTTT. Its protein is CASSQGTGSNQPQHF.

The genes are TRBV12-3 or TRBV12-4 and TRBJ2-5, with 8 bases identical to TRBD2. This CDR3 is 13 amino acids long. After removal of 10 bases from V and 2 bases from J, the junction contained 6 bases not matched to a gene. CDR3 coding DNA: TGTGCCACCTCGGGGGGGAGTCAAGAGACCCAGTACTTC. Translating gives CATSGGSQETQYF.

This clone is a singleton in its sample. The sample contains more than one DNA sequence encoding this CDR3. The rearrangement links TRBV11-3 to TRBJ2-2, with D hard to call. This CDR3 has 13 amino acids. V lost 5 bases and J lost 7, with 11 bases in between. The germline gives CDR1 SGHNT, CDR2 YENEEA. The CDR3 DNA reads as TGTGCCAGCAGCCGCGGTACCGTCGGGGAGCTGTTTTTT. This sequence encodes CASSRGTVGELFF. Filled out from reference TRBV11-3 and TRBJ2-2, the complete variable domain reads EAGVVQSPRYKIIEKKQPVAFWCNPISGHNTLYWYLQNLGQGPELLIRYENEEAVDDSQLPKDRFSAERLKGVDSTLKIQPAELGDSAVYLCASSRGTVGELFFGEGSRLTVL.

The V gene is TRBV5-4, the J gene TRBJ2-5; D perhaps matches TRBD2 (6 bases). Trimming cost V 1 base and J 6 bases, with 10 bases left between them. The germline V gene has CDR1 SGHNT and CDR2 YYREEE (reference sequence). This CDR3 has 13 residues. DNA of the CDR3: TGTGCCAGCAGCTTGCGGGAGCGGAAGACCCAGTACTTC. Translating it yields CASSLRERKTQYF.

The rearrangement uses TRBV7-9 and TRBJ2-7; TRBD1 aligns across 10 bases. This CDR3 comprises 16 residues. From germline, CDR1 is SEHNR and CDR2 FQNEAQ (reference sequence). The V and J ends lost 6 bases and 5 bases, in that order; junction bases with no gene match: 13. CDR3 residues: CASSSPRDRGPDEQYF. CDR3 nucleotides: TGTGCCAGCAGTTCCCCCCGGGACAGGGGTCCGGACGAGCAGTACTTC.

The chain links TRBV6-6 to TRBJ2-1, with no clear D. The CDR3 is made up of 15 amino acids. The germline V and J ends were trimmed by 2 bases and 2 bases, with 10 bases remaining between them. In germline, CDR1 is MNHNY, CDR2 SVGAGI (reference sequence). The CDR3 spells CASSYGDSTYNEQFF. CDR3 sequence (DNA): TGTGCCAGCAGTTACGGAGACTCCACCTACAATGAGCAGTTCTTC.

The CDR3 bases are TGTGCCAGCAGCTTGGGTCCCAGCTACACCTTC. Residues: CASSLGPSYTF. The chain carries TRBV5-5 and TRBJ1-2; D is unclear. The V end was cut by 0 bases, the J end by 9 bases, with 6 bases between. From germline, CDR1 is SGHKS and CDR2 YYEKEE (reference sequence). CDR3 length: 11 amino acids.

The chain carries TRBV3-1 (or the pseudogene TRBV3-2) and TRBJ2-3; the match to TRBD2 covers 8 bases. V lost 3 bases to trimming and J lost 1 base; unmatched junction nucleotides: 0. The CDR3 runs 14 residues. Per germline, CDR1 LGHDT and CDR2 YNNKEL (reference sequence). The CDR3, as DNA: TGTGCCAGCAGCCAGACTAGCGGCACAGATACGCAGTATTTT. Translated, it gives CASSQTSGTDTQYF.

This clone was observed once. This sequence joins TRBV5-1 and TRBJ2-2, with TRBD2 matching 9 bases. CDR1 is SGHRS and CDR2 is YFSETQ in the germline V gene. V trimming: 4 bases; J trimming: 0 bases; junction bases outside the gene matches: 13. CDR3 size: 19 residues. CDR3 in amino acids: CASSRRTSALFANTGELFF. The CDR3 DNA reads TGCGCCAGCAGCCGGCGGACTAGCGCCCTGTTCGCGAACACCGGGGAGCTGTTTTTT.

This clone showed up just a few times. CDR3 in DNA: TGTGCCTGGAGTGGGGACATCCGCTCCTACAATGAGCAGTTCTTC. Translated: CAWSGDIRSYNEQFF. The chain is built from TRBV30 and TRBJ2-1; a possible D gene is TRBD1 (6 bases). The CDR3 has 15 residues. Germline values: CDR1 GTSNPN, CDR2 SVGIG (reference sequence). Trimming shortened V by 1 base and J by 0 bases, and 10 bases separated the two germline ends.

The gene calls are TRBV11-2 and TRBJ2-5; TRBD1 matches 9 bases. Germline values: CDR1 SGHAT, CDR2 FQNNGV. This CDR3 region has 15 residues. Germline trimming cut 0 bases from V and 5 bases from J; bases unmatched to any gene: 4. Written as DNA, the CDR3 is TGTGCCAGCAGCTTAGAGATGGGGACAGGGGAGACCCAGTACTTC. This codes for CASSLEMGTGETQYF.

This chain connects TRBV7-6 to TRBJ2-1; TRBD2 aligns across 13 bases. V shed 3 bases and J 7 bases; nucleotides not matched to a gene: 6. The CDR3 totals 16 residues. The V gene's germline CDR1 is SGHVS and CDR2 FNYEAQ. In nucleotides, the CDR3 is TGTGCCAGCAGCTTGGAAACTAGCGGGGGGGCAAATGAGCAGTTCTTC. Translation: CASSLETSGGANEQFF.

This clone occurred once. The chain combines TRBV6-6 with TRBJ2-5; possible D gene TRBD1, 5 bases. The V gene lost 6 bases and the J gene lost 2 bases, with 10 bases spanning the gap. There are 13 residues in the CDR3. The germline CDR1 and CDR2 sequences are MNHNY and SVGAGI (reference sequence). CDR3 DNA: TGTGCCAGCAGCCTGGACATACAAGAGACCCAGTACTTC. Translating gives CASSLDIQETQYF.

The chain uses TRBV5-5 and TRBJ2-3, with 7 bases matching TRBD2. V was clipped by 0 bases and J by 4 bases; unmatched bases: 5. The CDR3 extends over 15 amino acids. The germline V gene has CDR1 SGHKS and CDR2 YYEKEE (reference sequence). The CDR3 is CASSLVGGSPDTQYF. DNA for the CDR3: TGTGCCAGCAGCTTGGTCGGGGGGTCACCAGATACGCAGTATTTT. The whole variable domain, filled in from reference TRBV5-5 and TRBJ2-3, reads DAGVTQSPTHLIKTRGQQVTLRCSPISGHKSVSWYQQVLGQGPQFIFQYYEKEERGRGNFPDRFSARQFPNYSSELNVNALLLGDSALYLCASSLVGGSPDTQYFGPGTRLTVL.

This clone was detected a few times. The chain carries TRBV18 and TRBJ1-2; TRBD1 aligns across 9 bases. Losses at the gene ends were 3 bases for V and 0 bases for J; bases not matched to a gene: 2. The CDR3 extends over 15 amino acids. In germline, CDR1 is KGHSH, CDR2 LQKENI. This CDR3 is CASSPGQGSNYGYTF. CDR3 nucleotide sequence: TGTGCCAGCTCACCGGGACAGGGATCTAACTATGGCTACACCTTC.